These 25 T cell receptor beta chains came from one sample sequenced in a study of human T cells and chemical hapten exposure. Each CDR3 protein gets one entry after TCRdb re-called the RACE reads with MiXCR. The sample yields approximately 120,000 distinct CDR3 sequences, 9.2% seen once. Documented time point: patch test 2, 6 weeks after DPC sensitization. Treatment in this sample: therapeutic diphenylcyclopropenone sensitization with weekly scalp DPC. This sample comprised whole blood, obtained in connection with sensitization to the hapten diphenylcyclopropenone (DPC). Every receptor here comes from a woman in her thirties or forties with alopecia areata. Some clones in this sample may be carry-over from other donors' samples.

A few counts support this clonotype. V is TRBV5-1 and J is TRBJ2-7; D assignment may be TRBD1 or TRBD2 (5 bases each). Trimming stripped 4 bases from V and 0 bases from J, with 11 bases between. CDR3 length: 14 amino acids. Germline assignment: CDR1 SGHRS and CDR2 YFSETQ. CDR3 amino acids: CASSRDGSSYEQYF. The CDR3 DNA sequence: TGCGCCAGCAGCCGGGACGGCAGCTCCTACGAGCAGTACTTC.

This clonotype has more than one count but fewer than ten. The rearrangement uses TRBV19 and TRBJ1-5, with D unresolved. V was shortened by 4 bases and J by 9 bases, with 10 bases between the two germline ends. In germline, CDR1 is LNHDA, CDR2 SQIVND (reference sequence). This CDR3 is built from 12 residues. Here the CDR3 DNA reads TGTGCCAGTAGTACCCGGGATCCGCCCCAGCATTTT. It specifies CASSTRDPPQHF.

This clonotype came up many times. The V call is TRBV20-1, the J call TRBJ2-1; 11 bases line up with TRBD2. The CDR3 spans 14 residues. Germline loops: CDR1 DFQATT, CDR2 SNEGSKA (reference sequence). V lost 7 bases, J lost 3 bases, and 5 bases stayed unmatched. This CDR3 reads CSVSGGVGYNEQFF. In nucleotides, the CDR3 is TGCAGTGTTAGCGGGGGGGTTGGCTACAATGAGCAGTTCTTC.

This clonotype was detected only a few times. The chain has TRBV5-1 and TRBJ2-5; D not resolved. The CDR3 has 17 residues. From germline, CDR1 is SGHRS and CDR2 YFSETQ. The V gene lost 1 base and the J gene lost 5 bases, with 21 bases spanning the gap. CDR3 DNA: TGCGCCAGCAGCTTGACAGTACTTGCCCTTTTTGGGGAGACCCAGTACTTC. This translates into CASSLTVLALFGETQYF.

The chain uses TRBV2 and TRBJ1-1, with D unclear. Germline V gene sequence: CDR1 SNHLY, CDR2 FYNNEI. Trimming removed 6 bases at V and 2 bases at J, with 13 bases between. CDR3 size: 14 residues. The CDR3 DNA is TGTGCCAGCAGGGCAGAGCGGGTAAACACTGAAGCTTTCTTT. Protein product: CASRAERVNTEAFF. Supplemented by reference TRBV2 and TRBJ1-1, the full variable domain reads EPEVTQTPSHQVTQMGQEVILRCVPISNHLYFYWYRQILGQKVEFLVSFYNNEISEKSEIFDDQFSVERPDGSNFTLKIRSTKLEDSAMYFCASRAERVNTEAFFGQGTRLTVV.

This clonotype was observed at least ten times. CDR3 nucleotides: TGCAGCGCCCTGCGGGACTGGAGCTCCTACGAGCAGTACTTC. Residues: CSALRDWSSYEQYF. The genes are TRBV29-1 and TRBJ2-7; weak D call: TRBD2 (6 bases). V gave up 7 bases and J gave up 0 bases, with 16 bases separating them. Germline loops: CDR1 SQVTM, CDR2 ANQGSEA. The CDR3 loop spans 14 amino acids.

This clonotype was seen more than once but under ten times. The V call is TRBV9, the J call TRBJ2-2, with a tentative D call TRBD2 (5 bases). CDR3 size: 16 residues. Germline loops: CDR1 SGDLS, CDR2 YYNGEE. V lost 1 base to trimming and J lost 4 bases, with 14 bases between them. The CDR3 DNA follows: TGTGCCAGCAGCGTATATGAGGCAGCGGCCACCGGGGAGCTGTTTTTT. Residues: CASSVYEAAATGELFF.

The V call is TRBV6-5, the J call TRBJ1-5; TRBD1 matches at 7 bases. The CDR3 is made up of 15 amino acids. The germline gives CDR1 MNHEY, CDR2 SVGAGI. The J segment lost 2 bases and the V segment lost 4 bases, leaving 5 bases of the junction unmatched. In DNA form, the CDR3 reads TGTGCCAGCAGTTTCACAGGGGTCGGCAATCAGCCCCAGCATTTT. This gives the protein CASSFTGVGNQPQHF.

The J gene is TRBJ1-6, the V gene TRBV5-4; perhaps TRBD1 as D (6 bases). V lost 2 bases to trimming and J lost 4 bases, with 7 bases between them. Germline V gene data show CDR1 as SGHNT and CDR2 as YYREEE (reference sequence). The CDR3 is 14 amino acids. The CDR3 here is CASSFQGYNSPLHF. The CDR3 DNA sequence: TGTGCCAGCAGCTTCCAGGGGTATAATTCACCCCTCCACTTT. The full variable domain, completed using reference TRBV5-4 and TRBJ1-6, is ETGVTQSPTHLIKTRGQQVTLRCSSQSGHNTVSWYQQALGQGPQFIFQYYREEENGRGNFPPRFSGLQFPNYSSELNVNALELDDSALYLCASSFQGYNSPLHFGNGTRLTVT.

This clonotype came up a few times. The chain has TRBV29-1 and TRBJ2-3, with D unclear. Germline V gene data show CDR1 as SQVTM and CDR2 as ANQGSEA. The CDR3 runs to 13 residues. V was shortened by 4 bases and J by 4 bases, with 12 bases between the two germline ends. Here the CDR3 reads CSVVVGLADTQYF. The CDR3 DNA is TGCAGCGTTGTAGTAGGGTTGGCAGATACGCAGTATTTT.

Regarding this clonotype: A much larger clonotype is one base distant, so this may be a read error. This chain uses TRBV7-2 with TRBJ2-5; 8 bases map to TRBD2. Looked up from germline, CDR1 is SGHTA and CDR2 is FQGNSA. This CDR3 is 15 amino acids long. Here the CDR3 DNA reads TGTGCCAGCAGCTTACTTACGGGGGGGCCCGAGACCCAGAACTTC. Translated: CASSLLTGGPETQNF.

A remark on this clonotype: This could be a read error, since a much larger clone is one nucleotide away. The V gene is TRBV7-2, the J gene TRBJ2-5, with D unclear. Germline assignment: CDR1 SGHTA and CDR2 FQGNSA. The CDR3 is 14 residues long. The germline V and J ends were trimmed by 8 bases and 5 bases, with 18 bases remaining between them. The CDR3 loop reads CASGTQHGPETQYF. The CDR3, as DNA: TGTGCCAGCGGTACACAGCATGGCCCGGAGACCCAGTACTTC.

In its sample, this clonotype was seen many times. Mismatch with germline at one junction end may stem from a read error. The genes are TRBV6-6 and TRBJ1-2; D uncertain. Germline V gene lookup returns CDR1 MNHNY and CDR2 SVGAGI (reference sequence). The CDR3 is made up of 11 amino acids. Here the CDR3 reads CASSYLEEQLF. The DNA of the CDR3 is TGTGCCAGCAGTTATCTCGAAGAGCAACTCTTC.

The table lists this clonotype with a few counts. The CDR3 is CASSMSGQGSYEQYF. Written as DNA, the CDR3 is TGTGCCAGTAGTATGTCGGGACAGGGCTCCTACGAGCAGTACTTC. This chain links TRBV19 with TRBJ2-7; 9 nucleotides match TRBD1. CDR1 LNHDA and CDR2 SQIVND come from the germline V gene (reference sequence). V trimming: 3 bases; J trimming: 0 bases; junction bases outside the gene matches: 3. This CDR3 comprises 15 residues.

The rearrangement uses TRBV6-2 or TRBV6-3 and TRBJ2-2; D unresolved. Looked up from germline, CDR1 is MNHEY and CDR2 is SVGEGT. Trimming removed 0 bases from V and 6 bases from J, with 14 bases in between. The CDR3 contains 16 residues. The CDR3 DNA sequence: TGTGCCAGCAGTTACTCGATAAGTCCGTTTGCCGGGGAGCTGTTTTTT. Its translation: CASSYSISPFAGELFF.

At least ten counts were recorded for this clonotype. The genes are TRBV2 and TRBJ2-4, with TRBD2 identical over 11 bases. The germline V gene encodes CDR1 SNHLY and CDR2 FYNNEI. Trimming took 4 bases from V and 1 from J; bases not matched to a gene: 3. CDR3 size: 16 residues. CDR3 in DNA: TGTGCCAGCAGTGGTCGACTAGCGGGGGCCAAAAACATTCAGTACTTC. This gives the protein CASSGRLAGAKNIQYF.

This clonotype was detected only a few times. The V and J genes are TRBV2 and TRBJ1-3, with a weak D call TRBD1 (5 bases). CDR3 length: 16 residues. Trimming pared 3 bases from V and 0 bases from J, leaving 12 bases between. Germline CDR1 and CDR2: SNHLY and FYNNEI. CDR3 DNA sequence: TGTGCCAGCAGTGACCTGGGACCGGGCTCTGGAAACACCATATATTTT. Its translation: CASSDLGPGSGNTIYF.

The chain recombines TRBV9 with TRBJ2-2; perhaps TRBD2 as D (6 bases). The germline V and J ends were trimmed by 6 bases and 3 bases, with 12 bases remaining between them. The CDR3 consists of 14 residues. Germline V CDR1 and CDR2: SGDLS, YYNGEE. The CDR3 is CASKSGDYTGELFF. The CDR3 DNA sequence: TGTGCCAGCAAGTCGGGGGACTACACCGGGGAGCTGTTTTTT.

The table lists this clonotype with many counts. The rearrangement links TRBV6-2 or TRBV6-3 to TRBJ1-2; D is undetermined. This CDR3 spans 13 amino acids. Germline V gene lookup returns CDR1 MNHEY and CDR2 SVGEGT. V was cut by 0 bases and J by 5 bases, with 7 bases left in between. The CDR3 coding sequence is TGTGCCAGCAGTTACTCCCCGGGGTATGGCTACACCTTC. Protein sequence: CASSYSPGYGYTF.

The CDR3 protein is CASREGNFWGYTF. The CDR3 region has the DNA TGTGCCAGCAGGGAGGGGAACTTTTGGGGCTACACCTTC. The genes are TRBV6-5 and TRBJ1-2; tentative D call: TRBD1 (5 bases). The CDR3 contains 13 residues. CDR1 is MNHEY and CDR2 is SVGAGI in the germline V gene. With 6 bases removed from V and 8 bases from J, the gap between germline ends came to 16 bases.

Many counts were recorded for this clonotype. The chain recombines TRBV5-1 with TRBJ2-2; D uncertain. The V and J ends lost 1 base and 2 bases respectively, with 6 bases between them. The CDR3 has 14 amino acids. Germline CDR1 reads SGHRS; CDR2 reads YFSETQ. This CDR3 is CASSLPFNTGELFF. CDR3 bases: TGCGCCAGCAGCTTGCCCTTTAACACCGGGGAGCTGTTTTTT.

The chain combines TRBV20-1 with TRBJ1-5, with no clear D. The CDR3 sequence is 13 residues long. Germline CDR1 DFQATT, CDR2 SNEGSKA (reference sequence). Trimming took off 0 bases at V and 4 bases at J, with 7 bases between the two ends. CDR3 bases: TGCAGTGCTAGAGAGGGAGGGAATCAGCCCCAGCATTTT. Translated: CSAREGGNQPQHF.

This clonotype was detected a few times. This chain links TRBV14 with TRBJ2-7; no firm D call. The ends were cut back, 2 bases at V and 5 bases at J, with 13 bases in the middle. The CDR3 loop spans 14 amino acids. CDR1 is SGHDN, CDR2 FVKESK, per germline. The CDR3 loop reads CASSQPGLQDEQYF. For the CDR3, the DNA is TGTGCCAGCAGCCAACCGGGCCTCCAGGACGAGCAGTACTTC.

This clonotype was picked up a small number of times. The chain couples TRBV6-2 or TRBV6-3 to TRBJ2-3; 10 bases align to TRBD2. V lost 7 bases, J lost 7 bases, and 14 bases stayed unmatched. Germline assignment: CDR1 MNHEY and CDR2 SVGEGT. CDR3 length: 16 residues. The CDR3 protein is CASTDGASGGPNTQYF. CDR3 nucleotide sequence: TGTGCCAGCACCGACGGGGCTAGCGGGGGCCCGAATACGCAGTATTTT.

This clonotype was counted ten times or more. This sequence joins TRBV29-1 and TRBJ2-5; D assignment may be TRBD1 or TRBD2 (5 bases each). Between the trimmed V and J ends, which lost 3 bases and 4 bases, there was a span of 9 bases. The CDR3 is made up of 12 amino acids. Germline values: CDR1 SQVTM, CDR2 ANQGSEA. The chain's CDR3 is CSVDPGTETQYF. The CDR3 DNA reads as TGCAGCGTTGACCCAGGGACAGAGACCCAGTACTTC.